The next 11 T cell receptor beta chains were all read from a single sample in a study of spatial heterogeneity in lung cancer. TCRdb re-analysed the 5' RACE reads in MiXCR, keeping a single row per CDR3 protein. The table lists some 100,000 distinct CDR3 sequences, 12% of them singletons. This sample's time point: sample taken at primary tumor resection. Whole RNA obtained from tumor, nontumor lung or frozen PBMC underwent sequencing without sorting. Specimen: PBMCs, collected at surgery. The receptors stem from a male donor with early-stage non-small cell lung cancer.

This clonotype was detected a few times. The chain links TRBV20-1 to TRBJ2-1; 8 positions match TRBD2. Germline trimming cut 3 bases from V and 6 bases from J; bases unmatched to any gene: 7. The germline gives CDR1 DFQATT, CDR2 SNEGSKA (reference sequence). This CDR3 region has 14 residues. The CDR3 reads CSARPGGQGNEQFF. In DNA, the CDR3 is TGCAGTGCTAGGCCGGGGGGGCAAGGCAATGAGCAGTTCTTC.

The V call is TRBV5-1, the J call TRBJ2-3, with 9 nucleotides matching TRBD2. The J segment lost 0 bases and the V segment lost 5 bases, leaving 4 bases of the junction unmatched. The CDR3 covers 15 residues. In germline, CDR1 is SGHRS, CDR2 YFSETQ. For the CDR3, the DNA is TGCGCCAGCAGGACTAGCGGAACTAGCACAGATACGCAGTATTTT. It encodes CASRTSGTSTDTQYF.

This clonotype was recorded at least ten times. The chain has TRBV5-1 and TRBJ2-5; D is possibly TRBD1 or TRBD2 (5 bases each). CDR3 length: 14 amino acids. CDR1 and CDR2 (germline): SGHRS, YFSETQ. Trimming pared 5 bases from V and 5 bases from J, leaving 16 bases between. The CDR3 coding sequence is TGCGCCAGCAGATACCGGGACGCTCGGGAGACCCAGTACTTC. Its translation is CASRYRDARETQYF.

This clonotype was seen a few times. The chain joins TRBV12-3 or TRBV12-4 to TRBJ1-1; 8 nucleotides align to TRBD1. This CDR3 region has 14 residues. V lost 6 bases and J lost 0; bases outside the gene matches: 3. The CDR3 region is CASRRQGMNTEAFF. CDR3 DNA: TGTGCCAGCAGAAGACAGGGGATGAACACTGAAGCTTTCTTT.

The rearrangement uses TRBV28 and TRBJ2-1, with D perhaps matching TRBD2 (5 bases). Deletions cut 7 bases from V and 6 bases from J, with 16 bases between. Germline lookup yields CDR1 MDHEN and CDR2 SYDVKM. The CDR3 is made up of 14 amino acids. DNA for the CDR3: TGTGCCAGCAATGTCGGGATCGCCTCCAATGAGCAGTTCTTC. This gives the protein CASNVGIASNEQFF. The full variable domain, with the rest looked up from reference TRBV28 and TRBJ2-1, is DVKVTQSSRYLVKRTGEKVFLECVQDMDHENMFWYRQDPGLGLRLIYFSYDVKMKEKGDIPEGYSVSREKKERFSLILESASTNQTSMYLCASNVGIASNEQFFGPGTRLTVL.

The genes are TRBV4-3 and TRBJ2-4; 7 bases are a match to TRBD2. V gave up 2 bases and J gave up 6 bases; unmatched junction bases: 10. Germline V CDR1 and CDR2: LGHNA, YSLEER. This CDR3 contains 16 residues. CDR3 bases: TGCGCCAGCAGCCAACTGGGGAGGGGTTTCGGAAACATTCAGTACTTC. Its protein product is CASSQLGRGFGNIQYF.

The sample holds many counts of this clonotype. The rearrangement links TRBV7-9 to TRBJ2-7; 11 nucleotides agree with TRBD1. From germline, CDR1 is SEHNR and CDR2 FQNEAQ (reference sequence). Trimming took 8 bases from V and 4 from J; bases not matched to a gene: 4. The CDR3 loop spans 13 amino acids. The CDR3 is CASRGQGVYEQYF. CDR3 DNA sequence: TGTGCCAGCCGGGGACAGGGGGTTTACGAGCAGTACTTC.

The table lists this clonotype with a few counts. The rearrangement joins TRBV6-2 or TRBV6-3 to TRBJ2-2, with 7 positions matching TRBD1. CDR3 length: 14 residues. Germline V gives CDR1 MNHEY, CDR2 SVGEGT. V dropped 6 bases and J dropped 5; count of bases not matched to a gene: 6. The CDR3 reads CASRKPGGTGELFF. The CDR3 DNA reads TGTGCCAGCAGGAAACCAGGGGGAACCGGGGAGCTGTTTTTT.

The chain has TRBV12-3 or TRBV12-4 and TRBJ2-3, with D perhaps TRBD1 (5 bases). Trimming took off 5 bases at V and 4 bases at J, with 10 bases between the two ends. The CDR3 is 13 amino acids. This chain's CDR3 is CASSLGAADTQYF. The CDR3 DNA is TGTGCCAGCAGTCTAGGGGCTGCAGATACGCAGTATTTT.

There are a few counts of this clonotype. The chain combines TRBV10-3 with TRBJ2-3; 7 nucleotides match TRBD1. Germline V lookup: CDR1 ENHRY, CDR2 SYGVKD. The CDR3 has 16 amino acids. With 3 bases clipped from V and 2 bases from J, the junction kept 8 bases outside the gene matches. The CDR3 loop is CAISDLTGTVTDTQYF. As DNA, the CDR3 is TGTGCCATCAGTGACCTTACCGGGACAGTCACAGATACGCAGTATTTT.

This clonotype occurred a few times. This sequence joins TRBV20-1 and TRBJ1-6; TRBD1 aligns across 9 bases. V lost 0 bases to trimming and J lost 10 bases; unmatched junction nucleotides: 7. Germline assignment: CDR1 DFQATT and CDR2 SNEGSKA (reference sequence). The CDR3 has 15 residues. This CDR3 reads CSAREPGQGESPLHF. The CDR3, as DNA: TGCAGTGCTAGAGAGCCGGGACAGGGTGAATCACCCCTCCACTTT.